This T cell receptor beta chain stems from a study of blood T cell repertoires in COVID-19. Trimming cost V 10 bases and J 2 bases, with 15 bases left between them. Germline CDR1 KGHDR, CDR2 SFDVKD. CDR3 length: 14 amino acids. Using immunoSEQ multiplex PCR, the repertoire was profiled, and TCRdb retains in-frame clones only, with some absent. The repertoire holds about 210,000 clones, with around 92% as singletons. The material sequenced was PBMCs or T cells enriched from blood (not recorded which). This chain joins TRBV24-1 and TRBJ2-3, with D tentatively TRBD1 (6 bases). This receptor was identified in a woman between 18 and 30 years old who had recovered from COVID-19. CDR3 loop: CATEAGAPTDTQYF. For the CDR3, the DNA is TGTGCCACTGAAGCAGGGGCCCCCACAGATACGCAGTATTTT.